This section outlines one T cell receptor beta chain sequence together with its context. Its matching antigen is unknown. Vbeta (60) and Jbeta (13) primers were used in the PCR. Here immunoSEQ multiplex PCR was the method, and the copy in TCRdb shows in-frame clones only, minus some. The sample carries about 120,000 clones, approximately 80% recorded once. This record comes from a study of cytomegalovirus exposure and HLA in healthy donors. Germline V gene sequence: CDR1 GTSNPN, CDR2 SVGIG (reference sequence). The V and J ends lost 2 bases and 4 bases respectively, with 2 bases between them. This CDR3 has 11 amino acids. Study-wide findings and caveats: A later analysis linked more than 15,000 TCR beta sequences to HLA alleles at 0.05 false discovery rate.

The source is a man aged 25 to 40 in good health and CMV-seropositive. Specimen: PBMCs. This sequence joins TRBV30 and TRBJ1-4; D ambiguous. CDR3 sequence: CAWSRNEKLFF. The CDR3 nucleotides read TGTGCCTGGAGTCGTAATGAAAAACTGTTTTTT.